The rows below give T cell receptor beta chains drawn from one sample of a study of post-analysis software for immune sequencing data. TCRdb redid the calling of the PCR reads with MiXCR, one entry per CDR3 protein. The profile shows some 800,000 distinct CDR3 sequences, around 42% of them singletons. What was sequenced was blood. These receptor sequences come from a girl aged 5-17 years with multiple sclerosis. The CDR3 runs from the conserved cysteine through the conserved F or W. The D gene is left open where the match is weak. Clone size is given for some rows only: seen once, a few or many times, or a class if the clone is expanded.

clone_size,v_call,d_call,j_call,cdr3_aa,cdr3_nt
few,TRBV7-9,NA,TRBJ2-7,CASSPRGGSGYEQYF,TGTGCCAGCAGCCCCCGGGGCGGTAGCGGCTACGAGCAGTACTTC
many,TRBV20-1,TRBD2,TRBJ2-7,CSARDHGTSPYEQYF,TGCAGTGCTAGAGATCACGGGACTAGCCCTTACGAGCAGTACTTC
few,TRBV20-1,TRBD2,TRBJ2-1,CSITSGKNNEQFF,TGCAGTATAACTAGCGGAAAAAACAATGAGCAGTTCTTC
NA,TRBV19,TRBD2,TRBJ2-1,CASSIVGSGIAGIMNEQFF,TGTGCCAGTAGTATAGTAGGGAGTGGGATAGCGGGTATTATGAATGAGCAGTTCTTC
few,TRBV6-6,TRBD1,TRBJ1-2,CASSYSRDRALGTNYGYTF,TGTGCCAGCAGTTACTCAAGGGACAGGGCGCTGGGGACTAACTATGGCTACACCTTC
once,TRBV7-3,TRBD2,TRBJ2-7,CASSRTSGSIHEQYF,TGTGCCAGCAGCCGGACTAGCGGGAGTATCCACGAGCAGTACTTC
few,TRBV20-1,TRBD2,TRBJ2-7,CSAWTSPRVGEQYF,TGCAGTGCTTGGACTAGCCCGCGGGTGGGGGAGCAGTACTTC
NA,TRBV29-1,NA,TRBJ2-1,CSAPGGTGWNEQFF,TGCAGCGCTCCCGGGGGGACAGGCTGGAATGAGCAGTTCTTC
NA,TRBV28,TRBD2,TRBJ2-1,CASRLGGGRYNEQFF,TGTGCCAGCAGACTTGGCGGGGGGAGATACAATGAGCAGTTCTTC
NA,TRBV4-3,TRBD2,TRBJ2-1,CASSQDPSGGYNEQFF,TGCGCCAGCAGCCAAGATCCTAGCGGGGGGTACAATGAGCAGTTCTTC
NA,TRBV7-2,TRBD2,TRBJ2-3,CASTSGLAGAVDTQYF,TGTGCCAGCACCTCGGGACTAGCGGGAGCAGTAGATACGCAGTATTTT
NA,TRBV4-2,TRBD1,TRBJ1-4,CASSQGTGPGATNEKLFF,TGTGCCAGCAGCCAAGGGACAGGGCCCGGTGCAACTAATGAAAAACTGTTTTTT
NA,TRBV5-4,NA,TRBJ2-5,CASSLQGRDQETQYF,TGTGCCAGCAGCTTGCAGGGCCGAGACCAAGAGACCCAGTACTTC
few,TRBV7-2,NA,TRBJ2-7,CASSLRQGPSYEQYF,TGTGCCAGCAGCTTAAGGCAGGGGCCCTCCTACGAGCAGTACTTC
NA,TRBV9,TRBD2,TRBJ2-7,CASSGTSGRNEQYF,TGTGCCAGCAGCGGGACTAGCGGGAGGAACGAGCAGTACTTC
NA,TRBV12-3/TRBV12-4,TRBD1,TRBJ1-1,CASSIRTGQFDITEAFF,TGTGCCAGCAGTATAAGGACAGGCCAATTCGACATCACTGAAGCTTTCTTT
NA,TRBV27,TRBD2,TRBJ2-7,CASSSARGTSGRRTYEQYF,TGTGCCAGCAGTTCCGCGCGCGGGACTAGCGGTAGAAGAACCTACGAGCAGTACTTC
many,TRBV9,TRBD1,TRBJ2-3,CASSDRDRGRNTQYF,TGTGCCAGCAGCGACCGGGACAGGGGGCGTAATACGCAGTATTTT
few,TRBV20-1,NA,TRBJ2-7,CSARGVEGYYEQYF,TGCAGTGCTAGAGGGGTTGAGGGCTACTACGAGCAGTACTTC
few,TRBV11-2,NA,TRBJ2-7,CASSSTTGLSSYEQYF,TGTGCCAGCAGCTCTACGACCGGGCTTAGCTCCTACGAGCAGTACTTC
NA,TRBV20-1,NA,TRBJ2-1,CSARDPASASYNEQFF,TGCAGTGCTAGAGATCCGGCTAGCGCCTCCTACAATGAGCAGTTCTTC
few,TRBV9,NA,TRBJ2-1,CASSTSGEQFF,TGTGCCAGCAGCACCTCGGGTGAGCAGTTCTTC
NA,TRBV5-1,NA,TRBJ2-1,CASSFSGPLDEQFF,TGCGCCAGCAGCTTCTCTGGTCCCCTCGATGAGCAGTTCTTC
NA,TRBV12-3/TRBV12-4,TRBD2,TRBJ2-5,CASSLLASGEETQYF,TGTGCCAGCAGTTTACTCGCTAGCGGAGAAGAGACCCAGTACTTC
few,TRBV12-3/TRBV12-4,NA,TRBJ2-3,CASNGARGTTDTQYF,TGTGCCAGCAATGGGGCCAGGGGCACCACAGATACGCAGTATTTT
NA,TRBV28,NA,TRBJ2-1,CASSPRQASSSYNEQFF,TGTGCCAGCAGTCCCCGACAGGCCTCGAGCTCCTACAATGAGCAGTTCTTC
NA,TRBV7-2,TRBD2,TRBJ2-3,CASSLAGLAGITDTQYF,TGTGCCAGCAGCTTAGCGGGACTAGCGGGTATCACAGATACGCAGTATTTT
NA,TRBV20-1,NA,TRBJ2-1,CSAPTDPTSWQFF,TGCAGTGCTCCAACTGACCCTACCTCGTGGCAGTTCTTC
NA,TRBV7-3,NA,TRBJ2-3,CASSQGGISTDTQYF,TGTGCCAGCAGCCAAGGTGGGATCAGCACAGATACGCAGTATTTT
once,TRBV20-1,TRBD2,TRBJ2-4,CSARARGGVMEQYF,TGCAGTGCTAGAGCTCGGGGGGGTGTAATGGAGCAGTACTTC
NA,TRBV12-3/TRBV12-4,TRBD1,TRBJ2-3,CTSSTTGVADTQYF,TGTACCAGCAGCACGACAGGGGTAGCAGATACGCAGTATTTT
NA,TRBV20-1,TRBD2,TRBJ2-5,CSASGTSGAQETQYF,TGCAGTGCTTCCGGGACTAGCGGAGCACAAGAGACCCAGTACTTC
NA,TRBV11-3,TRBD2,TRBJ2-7,CASSLEAGIDEQYF,TGTGCCAGCAGCTTAGAAGCGGGAATCGACGAGCAGTACTTC
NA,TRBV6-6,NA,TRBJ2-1,CASTLGAGRYNEQFF,TGTGCCAGCACCCTGGGGGCAGGAAGGTACAATGAGCAGTTCTTC
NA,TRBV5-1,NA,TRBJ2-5,CATWGVGETQYF,TGCGCCACCTGGGGCGTTGGGGAGACCCAGTACTTC
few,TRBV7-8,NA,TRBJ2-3,CASSLDDSTDTQYF,TGTGCCAGCAGCTTAGACGACTCCACAGATACGCAGTATTTT